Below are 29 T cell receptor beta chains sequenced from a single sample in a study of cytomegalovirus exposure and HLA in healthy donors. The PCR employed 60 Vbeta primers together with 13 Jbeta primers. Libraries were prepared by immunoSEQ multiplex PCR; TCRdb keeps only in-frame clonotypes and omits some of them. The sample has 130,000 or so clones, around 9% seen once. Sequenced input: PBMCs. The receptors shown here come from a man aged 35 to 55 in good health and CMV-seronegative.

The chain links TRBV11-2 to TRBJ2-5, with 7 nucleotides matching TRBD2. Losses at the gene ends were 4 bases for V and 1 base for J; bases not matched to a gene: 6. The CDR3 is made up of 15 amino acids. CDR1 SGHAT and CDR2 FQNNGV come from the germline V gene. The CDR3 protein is CASSSFLAVQETQYF. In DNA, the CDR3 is TGTGCCAGCAGCTCGTTCCTAGCGGTCCAAGAGACCCAGTACTTC.

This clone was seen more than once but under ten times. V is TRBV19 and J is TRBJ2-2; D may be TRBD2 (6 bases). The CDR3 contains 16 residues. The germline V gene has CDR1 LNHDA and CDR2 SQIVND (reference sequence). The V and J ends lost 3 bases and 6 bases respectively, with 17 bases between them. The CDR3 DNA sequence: TGTGCCAGTAGTATTGGGTCCGGGAGTGGGTCCGGGGAGCTGTTTTTT. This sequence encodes CASSIGSGSGSGELFF.

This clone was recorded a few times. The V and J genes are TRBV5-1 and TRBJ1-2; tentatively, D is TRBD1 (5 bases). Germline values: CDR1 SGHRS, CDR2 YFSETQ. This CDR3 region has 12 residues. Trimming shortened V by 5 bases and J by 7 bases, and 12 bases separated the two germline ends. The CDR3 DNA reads TGCGCCAGCAGGGGGACGGGAGTTGGCTACACCTTC. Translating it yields CASRGTGVGYTF.

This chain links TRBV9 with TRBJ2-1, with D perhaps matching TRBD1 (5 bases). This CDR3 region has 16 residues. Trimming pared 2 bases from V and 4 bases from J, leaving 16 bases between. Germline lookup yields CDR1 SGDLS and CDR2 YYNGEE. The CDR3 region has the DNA TGTGCCAGCAGCGTGGTCCTCAGGGCGCAGTACAATGAGCAGTTCTTC. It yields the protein CASSVVLRAQYNEQFF.

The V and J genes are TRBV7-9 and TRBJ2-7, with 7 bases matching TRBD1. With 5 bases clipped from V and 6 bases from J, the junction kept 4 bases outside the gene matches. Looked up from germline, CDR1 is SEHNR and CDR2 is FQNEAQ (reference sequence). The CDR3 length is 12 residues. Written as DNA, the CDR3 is TGTGCCAGCAGCAAAACAGGGGCCGAGCAGTACTTC. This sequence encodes CASSKTGAEQYF. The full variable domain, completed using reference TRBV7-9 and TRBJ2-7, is DTGVSQNPRHKITKRGQNVTFRCDPISEHNRLYWYRQTLGQGPEFLTYFQNEAQLEKSRLLSDRFSAERPKGSFSTLEIQRTEQGDSAMYLCASSKTGAEQYFGPGTRLTVT.

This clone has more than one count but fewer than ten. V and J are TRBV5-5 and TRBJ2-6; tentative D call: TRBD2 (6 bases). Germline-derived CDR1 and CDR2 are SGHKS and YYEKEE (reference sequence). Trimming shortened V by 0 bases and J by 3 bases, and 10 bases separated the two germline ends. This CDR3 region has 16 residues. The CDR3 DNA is TGTGCCAGCAGCTTGGGGGGACTGCTTGGGGCCAACGTCCTGACTTTC. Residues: CASSLGGLLGANVLTF.

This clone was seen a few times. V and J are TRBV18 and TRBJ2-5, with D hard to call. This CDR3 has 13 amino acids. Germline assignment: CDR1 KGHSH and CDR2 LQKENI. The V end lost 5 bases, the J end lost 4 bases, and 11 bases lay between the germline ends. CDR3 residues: CASSMSGRETQYF. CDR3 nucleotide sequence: TGTGCCAGCTCAATGTCAGGTAGAGAGACCCAGTACTTC. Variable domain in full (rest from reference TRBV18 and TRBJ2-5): NAGVMQNPRHLVRRRGQEARLRCSPMKGHSHVYWYRQLPEEGLKFMVYLQKENIIDESGMPKERFSAEFPKEGPSILRIQQVVRGDSAAYFCASSMSGRETQYFGPGTRLLVL.

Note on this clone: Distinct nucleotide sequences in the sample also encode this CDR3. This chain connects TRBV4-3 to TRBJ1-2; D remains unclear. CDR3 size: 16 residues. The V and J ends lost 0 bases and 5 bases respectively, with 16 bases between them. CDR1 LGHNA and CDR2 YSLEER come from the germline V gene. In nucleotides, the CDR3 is TGCGCCAGCAGCCAAGATTGGCGGGGATTGGTGTATGGCTACACCTTC. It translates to CASSQDWRGLVYGYTF.

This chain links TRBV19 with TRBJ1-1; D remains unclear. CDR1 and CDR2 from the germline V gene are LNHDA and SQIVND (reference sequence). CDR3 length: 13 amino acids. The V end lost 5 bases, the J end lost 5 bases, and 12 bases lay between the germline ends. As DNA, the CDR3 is TGTGCCAGTAGTCAACTCCGGAGAACTGAAGCTTTCTTT. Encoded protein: CASSQLRRTEAFF.

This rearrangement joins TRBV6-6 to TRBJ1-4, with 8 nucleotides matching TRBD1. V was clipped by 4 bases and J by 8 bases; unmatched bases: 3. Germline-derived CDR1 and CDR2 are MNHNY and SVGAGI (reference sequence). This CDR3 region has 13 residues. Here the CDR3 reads CASSLTGGEKLFF. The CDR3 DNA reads TGTGCCAGCAGTTTAACAGGGGGGGAAAAACTGTTTTTT.

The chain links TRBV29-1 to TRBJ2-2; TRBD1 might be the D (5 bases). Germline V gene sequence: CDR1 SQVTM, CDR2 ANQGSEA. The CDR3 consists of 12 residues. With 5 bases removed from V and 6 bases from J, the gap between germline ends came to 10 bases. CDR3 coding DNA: TGCAGCGTTCAGGGATCGGCCGGGGAGCTGTTTTTT. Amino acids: CSVQGSAGELFF.

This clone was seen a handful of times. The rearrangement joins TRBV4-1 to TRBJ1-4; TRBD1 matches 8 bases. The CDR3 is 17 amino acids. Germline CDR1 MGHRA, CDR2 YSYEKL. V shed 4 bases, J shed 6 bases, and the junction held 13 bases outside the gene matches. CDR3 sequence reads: CASSPPTITGGDEKLFF. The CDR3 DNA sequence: TGCGCCAGCAGCCCTCCCACAATAACAGGGGGAGATGAAAAACTGTTTTTT.

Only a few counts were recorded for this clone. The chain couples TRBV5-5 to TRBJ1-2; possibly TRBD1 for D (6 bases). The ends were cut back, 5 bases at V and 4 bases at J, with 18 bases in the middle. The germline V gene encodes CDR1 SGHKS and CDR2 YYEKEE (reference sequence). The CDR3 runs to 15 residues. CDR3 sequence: CASSSDPGDLYGYTF. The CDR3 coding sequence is TGTGCCAGCAGTTCAGACCCAGGGGACCTCTATGGCTACACCTTC.

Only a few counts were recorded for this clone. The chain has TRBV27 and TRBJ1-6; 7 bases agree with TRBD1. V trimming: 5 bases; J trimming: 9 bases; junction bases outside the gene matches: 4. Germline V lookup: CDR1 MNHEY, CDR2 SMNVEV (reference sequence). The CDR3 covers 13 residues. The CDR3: CASSAQGGSPLHF. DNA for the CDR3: TGTGCCAGCAGTGCGCAGGGGGGTTCACCCCTCCACTTT.

The CDR3 DNA reads as TGTGCCTGGGCACAGGGGGACGCGAACACCGGGGAGCTGTTTTTT. Translation: CAWAQGDANTGELFF. The gene calls are TRBV30 and TRBJ2-2, with 8 bases fitting TRBD1. J gave up 0 bases and V 5 bases, and 5 bases lay outside the gene matches. The CDR3 has 15 amino acids. CDR1 and CDR2 (germline): GTSNPN, SVGIG (reference sequence). The variable domain in full, with the rest retrieved from reference TRBV30 and TRBJ2-2, is SQTIHQWPATLVQPVGSPLSLECTVEGTSNPNLYWYRQAAGRGLQLLFYSVGIGQISSEVPQNLSASRPQDRQFILSSKKLLLSDSGFYLCAWAQGDANTGELFFGEGSRLTVL.

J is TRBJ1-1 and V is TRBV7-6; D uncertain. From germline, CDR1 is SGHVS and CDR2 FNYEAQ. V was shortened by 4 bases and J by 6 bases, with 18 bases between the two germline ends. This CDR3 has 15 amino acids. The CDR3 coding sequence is TGTGCCAGCAGCTCGGTAACCGGGGTCGGGGCTGAAGCTTTCTTT. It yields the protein CASSSVTGVGAEAFF. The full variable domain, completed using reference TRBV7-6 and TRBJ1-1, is GAGVSQSPRYKVTKRGQDVALRCDPISGHVSLYWYRQALGQGPEFLTYFNYEAQQDKSGLPNDRFSAERPEGSISTLTIQRTEQRDSAMYRCASSSVTGVGAEAFFGQGTRLTVV.

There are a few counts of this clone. CDR3 DNA sequence: TGTGCCAGCAGGCCCGGACTAGCGGGGGGGCACGAGCAGTACTTC. This gives the protein CASRPGLAGGHEQYF. The chain combines TRBV6-6 with TRBJ2-7; 15 nucleotides match TRBD2. Germline V gene data show CDR1 as MNHNY and CDR2 as SVGAGI (reference sequence). With 6 bases clipped from V and 5 bases from J, the junction kept 5 bases outside the gene matches. The CDR3 has 15 amino acids.

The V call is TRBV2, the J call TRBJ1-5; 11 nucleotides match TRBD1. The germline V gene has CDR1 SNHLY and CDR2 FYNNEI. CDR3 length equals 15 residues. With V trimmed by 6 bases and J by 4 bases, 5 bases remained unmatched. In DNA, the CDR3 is TGTGCCAGCAGGGGGGACAGGGGGGGAAATCAGCCCCAGCATTTT. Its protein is CASRGDRGGNQPQHF.

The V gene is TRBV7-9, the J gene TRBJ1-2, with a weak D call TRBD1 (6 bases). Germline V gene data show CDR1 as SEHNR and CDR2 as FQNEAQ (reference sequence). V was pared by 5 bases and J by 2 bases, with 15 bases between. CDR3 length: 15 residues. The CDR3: CASSEVLDRNYGYTF. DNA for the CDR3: TGTGCCAGCAGCGAAGTCCTAGACAGGAACTATGGCTACACCTTC.

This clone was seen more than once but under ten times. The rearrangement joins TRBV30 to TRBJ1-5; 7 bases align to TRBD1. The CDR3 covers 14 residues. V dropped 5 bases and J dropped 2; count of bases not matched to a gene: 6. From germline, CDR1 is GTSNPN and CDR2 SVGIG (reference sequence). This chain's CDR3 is CAWANRGGNQPQHF. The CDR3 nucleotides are TGTGCCTGGGCTAACAGGGGCGGCAATCAGCCCCAGCATTTT.

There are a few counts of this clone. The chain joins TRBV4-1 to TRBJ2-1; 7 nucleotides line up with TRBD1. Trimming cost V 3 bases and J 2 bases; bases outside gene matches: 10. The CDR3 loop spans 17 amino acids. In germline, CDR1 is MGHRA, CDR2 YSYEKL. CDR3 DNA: TGCGCCAGCAGCCATGGGGACAGACCCCTCACCTACAATGAGCAGTTCTTC. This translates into CASSHGDRPLTYNEQFF.

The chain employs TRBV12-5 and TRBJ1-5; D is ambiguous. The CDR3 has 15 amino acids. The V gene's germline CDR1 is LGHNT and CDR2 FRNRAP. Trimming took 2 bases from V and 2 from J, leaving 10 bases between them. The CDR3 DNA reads TGTGCTAGTGGTTTGCCCCGTGAGGGCAATCAGCCCCAGCATTTT. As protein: CASGLPREGNQPQHF. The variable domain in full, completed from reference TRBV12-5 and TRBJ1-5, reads DARVTQTPRHKVTEMGQEVTMRCQPILGHNTVFWYRQTMMQGLELLAYFRNRAPLDDSGMPKDRFSAEMPDATLATLKIQPSEPRDSAVYFCASGLPREGNQPQHFGDGTRLSIL.

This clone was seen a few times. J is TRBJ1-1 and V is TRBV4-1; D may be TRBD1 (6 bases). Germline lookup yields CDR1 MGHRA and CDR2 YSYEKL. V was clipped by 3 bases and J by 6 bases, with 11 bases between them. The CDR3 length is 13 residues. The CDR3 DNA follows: TGCGCCAGCAGCCACACAGGGCTAGCTGAAGCTTTCTTT. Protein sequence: CASSHTGLAEAFF.

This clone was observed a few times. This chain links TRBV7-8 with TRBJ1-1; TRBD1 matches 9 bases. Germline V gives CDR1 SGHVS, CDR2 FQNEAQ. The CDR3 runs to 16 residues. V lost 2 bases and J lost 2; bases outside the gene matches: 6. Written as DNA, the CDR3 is TGTGCCAGCAGCTTATTCCGGGACAGGGTTAACACTGAAGCTTTCTTT. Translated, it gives CASSLFRDRVNTEAFF.

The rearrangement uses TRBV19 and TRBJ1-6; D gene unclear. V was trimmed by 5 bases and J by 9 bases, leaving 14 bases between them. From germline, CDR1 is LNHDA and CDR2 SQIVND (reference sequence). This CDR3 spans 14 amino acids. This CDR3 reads CASSSDIESSPLHF. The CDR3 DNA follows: TGTGCCAGTAGTTCCGACATTGAGAGTTCACCCCTCCACTTT.

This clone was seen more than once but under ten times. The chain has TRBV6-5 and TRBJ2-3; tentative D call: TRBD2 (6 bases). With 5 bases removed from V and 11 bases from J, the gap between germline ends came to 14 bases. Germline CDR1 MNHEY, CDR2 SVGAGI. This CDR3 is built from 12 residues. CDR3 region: CASSRSGTEQYF. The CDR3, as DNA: TGTGCCAGCAGTCGCTCCGGGACTGAGCAGTATTTT.

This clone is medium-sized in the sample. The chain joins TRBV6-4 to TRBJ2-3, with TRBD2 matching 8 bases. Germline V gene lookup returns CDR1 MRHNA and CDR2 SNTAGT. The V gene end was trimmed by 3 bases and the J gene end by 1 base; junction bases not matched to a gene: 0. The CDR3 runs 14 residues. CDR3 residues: CASSEAGGTDTQYF. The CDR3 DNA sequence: TGTGCCAGCAGTGAAGCGGGGGGCACAGATACGCAGTATTTT.

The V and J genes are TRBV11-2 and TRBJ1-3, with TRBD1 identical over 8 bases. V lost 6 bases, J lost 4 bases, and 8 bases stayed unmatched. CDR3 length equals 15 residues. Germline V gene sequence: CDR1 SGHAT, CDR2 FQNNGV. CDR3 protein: CASRPAGGGGNTIYF. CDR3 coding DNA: TGTGCCAGCAGACCAGCAGGGGGCGGAGGAAACACCATATATTTT.

This CDR3 is CASSRERGQPQHF. The CDR3 nucleotides are TGTGCCAGCAGCCGGGAGAGGGGACAGCCCCAGCATTTT. The chain is built from TRBV7-2 and TRBJ1-5; perhaps TRBD1 as D (5 bases). The germline V gene encodes CDR1 SGHTA and CDR2 FQGNSA. The V gene lost 5 bases and the J gene lost 7 bases, with 12 bases spanning the gap. The CDR3 has 13 residues.